Presented here are 10 T cell receptor beta chains from one specimen sequenced in a study of T cell responses to AZD1222 COVID-19 vaccine. Here immunoSEQ multiplex PCR was the method, and the copy in TCRdb shows in-frame clones only, minus some. The table includes around 120,000 clones, roughly 84% detected once. The input for sequencing was peripheral blood, taken on day 0 of AZD1222 vaccination. The receptors were sampled from an adult in good health.

The J gene is TRBJ1-5, the V gene TRBV4-2; 8 bases align to TRBD1. From germline, CDR1 is LGHNA and CDR2 YNFKEQ. The CDR3 is 14 residues long. The junction had 2 bases not matched to a gene; V was cut back by 2 bases and J by 5 bases. The CDR3: CASSQPTGDQPQHF. The DNA for the CDR3 is TGTGCCAGCAGCCAACCGACAGGGGATCAGCCCCAGCATTTT.

This chain joins TRBV7-2 and TRBJ1-5, with D maybe TRBD1 (6 bases). Trimming shortened V by 4 bases and J by 2 bases, and 18 bases separated the two germline ends. Germline V gene sequence: CDR1 SGHTA, CDR2 FQGNSA. The CDR3 extends over 17 amino acids. For the CDR3, the DNA is TGTGCCAGCAGCTCAGATTTACAGGGTCGGGGCAATCAGCCCCAGCATTTT. Translation gives CASSSDLQGRGNQPQHF.

The J gene is TRBJ1-2, the V gene TRBV30; 7 bases line up with TRBD1. There are 13 residues in the CDR3. CDR1 GTSNPN and CDR2 SVGIG come from the germline V gene (reference sequence). V trimming: 3 bases; J trimming: 2 bases; junction bases outside the gene matches: 3. The CDR3 bases are TGTGCCTGGAGAGGGACAGCCAACTATGGCTACACCTTC. Its translation: CAWRGTANYGYTF.

The chain combines TRBV19 with TRBJ1-5; D uncertain. Per the germline V gene, CDR1 is LNHDA and CDR2 is SQIVND (reference sequence). Trimming cost V 5 bases and J 7 bases, with 9 bases left between them. CDR3 length: 12 amino acids. The CDR3 loop is CASSPEGQPQHF. The CDR3 bases are TGTGCCAGTAGTCCCGAAGGGCAGCCCCAGCATTTT.

The chain joins TRBV7-6 to TRBJ2-1, with 8 bases aligning to TRBD1. This CDR3 contains 16 residues. Germline-derived CDR1 and CDR2 are SGHVS and FNYEAQ. After removal of 6 bases from V and 4 bases from J, the junction contained 11 bases not matched to a gene. For the CDR3, the DNA is TGTGCCAGCAGGCCGCGACAGGGGTCGGGTTACAATGAGCAGTTCTTC. Protein product: CASRPRQGSGYNEQFF. The complete variable domain, with remaining parts taken from reference TRBV7-6 and TRBJ2-1, reads GAGVSQSPRYKVTKRGQDVALRCDPISGHVSLYWYRQALGQGPEFLTYFNYEAQQDKSGLPNDRFSAERPEGSISTLTIQRTEQRDSAMYRCASRPRQGSGYNEQFFGPGTRLTVL.

The rearrangement joins TRBV3-1 (or the pseudogene TRBV3-2) to TRBJ2-7; no reliable D call. The CDR3 length is 14 residues. The germline V and J ends were trimmed by 1 base and 6 bases, with 13 bases remaining between them. CDR1 and CDR2 (germline): LGHDT, YNNKEL (reference sequence). The CDR3 nucleotides read TGTGCCAGCAGCCAAGCCCGCCGATCCAGCGAGCAGTACTTC. Translated: CASSQARRSSEQYF.

The chain uses TRBV2 and TRBJ2-3; TRBD2 matches 14 bases. The germline gives CDR1 SNHLY, CDR2 FYNNEI. V trimming: 6 bases; J trimming: 4 bases; junction bases outside the gene matches: 6. CDR3 length: 16 residues. The CDR3 here is CASRDRLAGGPDTQYF. CDR3 coding DNA: TGTGCCAGCAGGGATCGACTAGCGGGGGGGCCAGATACGCAGTATTTT.

The CDR3 DNA reads as TGTGCCACCTGGACTAGCGGCGGGGATGCCCAGTACTTC. Translation gives CATWTSGGDAQYF. V is TRBV6-5 and J is TRBJ2-5; 10 bases are a match to TRBD2. The CDR3 is 13 amino acids. CDR1 MNHEY and CDR2 SVGAGI come from the germline V gene. V was clipped by 10 bases and J by 9 bases; unmatched bases: 11.

The genes are TRBV7-6 and TRBJ1-6; 11 nucleotides line up with TRBD1. With V trimmed by 2 bases and J by 7 bases, 4 bases remained unmatched. Germline V gives CDR1 SGHVS, CDR2 FNYEAQ. This CDR3 is built from 16 residues. The CDR3 spells CASSLSGQGGNSPLHF. CDR3 DNA: TGTGCCAGCAGCTTATCGGGACAGGGGGGAAATTCACCCCTCCACTTT.

The CDR3 here is CASSQETTFEGNYGYTF. DNA of the CDR3: TGTGCCAGCAGCCAAGAGACTACATTTGAGGGTAACTATGGCTACACCTTC. The chain is built from TRBV3-1 (or the pseudogene TRBV3-2) and TRBJ1-2, with no clear D. The CDR3 is made up of 17 amino acids. The V end was cut by 0 bases, the J end by 1 base, with 15 bases between. The germline V gene encodes CDR1 LGHDT and CDR2 YNNKEL (reference sequence).